One sample yielded the 16 T cell receptor beta chains listed below, sequenced in a study of T cell clonality in common variable immunodeficiency (dated by TCRdb to between 2014 and 2017). The library was prepared using the immunoSEQ multiplex PCR assay. Here the immuneACCESS table is served through TCRdb, limited to in-frame sequences with V and J called. Missing clones are a known gap in these copies; in checked studies unresolved V genes cover under half, and the rest lacks a known reason. In this sample, 40,000 to 55,000 clones appear, none counted once only. Approximately 6.2% of the sample goes to the ten largest clones. Sequenced sample: peripheral blood mononuclear cells. These receptors were obtained from a person aged 18 to 75 in good health.

This clone was seen repeatedly, ten times or more. The DNA ends 3 residues before the CDR3 does, and the rest of the CDR3 is filled in from the germline J gene. The gene calls are TRBV29-1 and TRBJ2-2; TRBD1 matches 10 bases. CDR3 length: 14 residues. Germline-derived CDR1 and CDR2 are SQVTM and ANQGSEA. After removal of 6 bases from V and 5 bases from J, the junction contained 6 bases not matched to a gene. The sequenced part of the CDR3 DNA is TGCAGCGTGGGGGTGGGACAGGGGACCGGGGAG. It yields the protein CSVGVGQGTGE. The whole CDR3 protein reads CSVGVGQGTGELFF.

The table lists this clone with many counts. The CDR3 bases that were read are TGCGCCAGCAGCGTCTCCGCGGGGGGCACAGATACG. This sequence encodes CASSVSAGGTDT. The complete CDR3 sequence is CASSVSAGGTDTQYF. The chain has TRBV4-1 and TRBJ2-3; 7 nucleotides line up with TRBD2. The read finishes 3 residues shy of the CDR3 end, and the germline J gene is used to complete it. The CDR3 contains 15 residues. The J segment lost 1 base and the V segment lost 5 bases, leaving 6 bases of the junction unmatched. Per germline, CDR1 MGHRA and CDR2 YSYEKL.

This clone has ten or more counts. Read data end 3 residues before the CDR3 end; the end is taken from the germline J gene. This chain links TRBV7-2 with TRBJ1-2; TRBD1 aligns across 7 bases. The CDR3 spans 15 residues. CDR1 SGHTA and CDR2 FQGNSA come from the germline V gene. Trimming took 4 bases from V and 4 from J; bases not matched to a gene: 9. The sequenced CDR3 bases are TGTGCCAGCAGCTCCACAGGGGTTACCGCCTATGGC. Translated, it gives CASSSTGVTAYG. The entire CDR3 protein is CASSSTGVTAYGYTF. Combining the CDR3 with reference TRBV7-2 and TRBJ1-2 gives the whole variable domain GAGVSQSPSNKVTEKGKDVELRCDPISGHTALYWYRQSLGQGLEFLIYFQGNSAPDKSGLPSDRFSAERTGGSVSTLTIQRTQQEDSAVYLCASSSTGVTAYGYTFGSGTRLTVV.

This clone has at least ten counts. The CDR3 is cut off 3 residues early in the read; its end comes from the germline J gene. The gene calls are TRBV10-1 and TRBJ2-3; D perhaps matches TRBD2 (6 bases). The length of the CDR3 is 15 residues. V lost 8 bases and J lost 2, with 17 bases in between. Germline V gene lookup returns CDR1 WNHNN and CDR2 SYGVQD (reference sequence). The part of the CDR3 DNA that was read is TGCGCCAGCCGGCGGGGTGGCGAGTCCACAGATACG. Its translation is CASRRGGESTDT. The entire CDR3 sequence reads CASRRGGESTDTQYF.

This clone was observed many times. The read stops 3 residues short of the end of the CDR3; the missing end is completed from the germline J gene. The chain uses TRBV5-1 and TRBJ2-5; D is uncertain. The germline V and J ends were trimmed by 5 bases and 7 bases, with 9 bases remaining between them. Germline V gene lookup returns CDR1 SGHRS and CDR2 YFSETQ. The CDR3 is made up of 11 amino acids. CDR3 DNA (partial): TGCGCCAGCAGGGCCGCAACGACC. This codes for CASRAATT. The full CDR3 protein is CASRAATTQYF.

This clone was seen many times. The read is 3 residues too short to cover the CDR3 end, so that end is filled in from the germline J gene. The chain couples TRBV5-6 to TRBJ1-3, with D possibly TRBD1 on 6 matching bases. The ends were cut back, 3 bases at V and 1 base at J, with 8 bases in the middle. The germline CDR1 and CDR2 sequences are SGHDT and YYEEEE. This CDR3 has 14 residues. Incomplete CDR3 DNA: TGTGCCAGCAGCTCGGGACATTCTGGAAACACC. Translated: CASSSGHSGNT. The CDR3, in full, reads CASSSGHSGNTIYF.

This clone was seen many times. CDR3 sequence reads: CSVPPGTSATDTQYF. CDR3 DNA (partial): TGCAGTGTCCCGCCTGGGACTAGCGCCACAGATACG. This sequence joins TRBV20-1 and TRBJ2-3, with 10 positions matching TRBD2. The observed sequence ends 3 residues before the CDR3 terminus, with the missing tail filled in from the germline J gene. Germline values: CDR1 DFQATT, CDR2 SNEGSKA (reference sequence). This CDR3 region has 15 residues. Trimming at V came to 7 bases and at J to 2 bases, leaving 9 bases not matched to a gene.

This clone occurred many times. The CDR3 is cut off 3 residues early in the read; its end comes from the germline J gene. This sequence joins TRBV5-1 and TRBJ2-1; D might be TRBD2 (7 bases). This CDR3 is 17 amino acids long. V lost 0 bases, J lost 3 bases, and 16 bases lay in between. Germline V gene sequence: CDR1 SGHRS, CDR2 YFSETQ. This CDR3 is CASSLASRGAFYNEQFF. CDR3 DNA, as far as it was read: TGCGCCAGCAGCTTGGCCTCCCGGGGGGCCTTCTACAATGAG.

The table lists this clone with a few counts. The read falls 3 residues short of the CDR3 end, and the missing part is taken from the germline J gene. The chain combines TRBV20-1 with TRBJ2-5; 9 positions match TRBD2. This CDR3 has 17 residues. The germline V gene encodes CDR1 DFQATT and CDR2 SNEGSKA (reference sequence). The ends lost 0 bases at V and 1 base at J; junction bases unmatched: 9. Incomplete CDR3 DNA: TGCAGTGCTAGAGATCAACGGCTAGCGGGGCTCCAAGAGACC. Amino acid sequence: CSARDQRLAGLQET. The whole CDR3 is CSARDQRLAGLQETQYF.

This clone was counted ten times or more. The sequenced fragment ends 3 residues before the CDR3 boundary, so the rest is inferred from the germline J gene. The same CDR3 can be traced to other DNA sequences in this sample. The V call is TRBV19, the J call TRBJ2-7; 9 nucleotides match TRBD1. V lost 6 bases to trimming and J lost 2 bases; unmatched junction nucleotides: 5. Germline assignment: CDR1 LNHDA and CDR2 SQIVND (reference sequence). The CDR3 contains 14 residues. CDR3 amino acids: CASSPGTGPYEQYF. The DNA read from the CDR3 is TGTGCCAGTAGCCCCGGGACAGGGCCCTACGAG.

This clone was observed many times. From the germline J gene comes the end of the CDR3, since the read stops 3 residues before it. The chain joins TRBV13 to TRBJ1-1, with a possible D match to TRBD1 (6 bases). The germline gives CDR1 PRHDT, CDR2 FYEKMQ (reference sequence). V was trimmed by 3 bases and J by 6 bases, leaving 11 bases between them. The CDR3 is 13 amino acids. CDR3 bases read: TGTGCCAGCAGCTTCGGACAGAGAGCTGAA. It encodes CASSFGQRAE. The CDR3 in its entirety is CASSFGQRAEAFF.

This clone occurred many times. The read is 3 residues too short to cover the CDR3 end, so that end is filled in from the germline J gene. The J gene is TRBJ2-5, the V gene TRBV5-1; tentative D call: TRBD1 (7 bases). The CDR3 has 15 amino acids. Trimming left V 4 bases short and J 4 bases short, with 17 bases between. Germline V CDR1 and CDR2: SGHRS, YFSETQ. The sequenced CDR3 bases are TGCGCCAGCAGCGGGGCAGGGGGGATAGGAGAGACC. The encoded protein is CASSGAGGIGET. The entire CDR3 protein is CASSGAGGIGETQYF.

Ten or more counts support this clone. Sequencing ends 3 residues short of the CDR3 end; the germline J gene provides the rest. The chain employs TRBV30 and TRBJ2-1; D gene uncertain. The CDR3 runs to 12 residues. Trimming removed 0 bases from V and 5 bases from J, with 5 bases in between. Per the germline V gene, CDR1 is GTSNPN and CDR2 is SVGIG (reference sequence). CDR3 region: CAWSVGHNEQFF. The part of the CDR3 DNA that was read is TGTGCCTGGAGTGTTGGGCACAATGAG.

Ten or more counts support this clone. The sample carries other DNA sequences with the same CDR3. The CDR3 loop reads CSARNRGRGTDTQYF. The covered CDR3 bases are TGCAGTGCTAGGAACAGGGGGCGGGGCACAGATACG. V and J are TRBV20-1 and TRBJ2-3, with 9 bases aligning to TRBD1. The read falls 3 residues short of the CDR3 end, and the missing part is taken from the germline J gene. The CDR3 has 15 residues. CDR1 is DFQATT, CDR2 SNEGSKA, per germline (reference sequence). After removal of 3 bases from V and 1 base from J, the junction contained 5 bases not matched to a gene.

As to this clone: The DNA ends 3 residues before the CDR3 does, and the rest of the CDR3 is filled in from the germline J gene. V usage is TRBV19 and J usage is TRBJ1-2; D gene unclear. From germline, CDR1 is LNHDA and CDR2 SQIVND (reference sequence). The CDR3 is 12 residues long. Here the CDR3 reads CASSPDYNDYTF. The part of the CDR3 DNA that was read is TGTGCCAGTAGTCCCGACTACAATGAC.

This clone was detected many times. The CDR3 end is not reached by the read, which stops 3 residues before it; the germline J gene fills it in. This sequence joins TRBV5-1 and TRBJ2-3, with TRBD2 identical over 9 bases. The germline V gene has CDR1 SGHRS and CDR2 YFSETQ. CDR3 length: 14 residues. J was trimmed by 5 bases and V by 6 bases; bases with no gene match: 7. This chain's CDR3 is CASTLSGGRDTQYF. The DNA read from the CDR3 is TGCGCCAGCACTCTGAGCGGGGGGCGAGATACG.